Below are 32 T cell receptor beta chains sequenced from a single sample in a study of T-cell reconstitution after alpha-beta-depleted transplantation in children. For TCRbeta, the library was prepared with unique molecular identifiers. TCRdb reprocessed the PCR reads via MiXCR and lists one record per CDR3 protein. The sample includes some 500,000 distinct CDR3 sequences, roughly 33% of them seen just once. Sequenced material: PBMCs from the stem cell graft donor, taken from the stem cell graft. These receptors were obtained from a human donor who donated a stem cell graft to a child with aplastic anemia.

The V and J genes are TRBV27 and TRBJ1-1; weak D call: TRBD1 (6 bases). CDR3 length: 15 amino acids. Between the trimmed V and J ends, which lost 5 bases and 2 bases, there was a span of 15 bases. The germline V gene has CDR1 MNHEY and CDR2 SMNVEV (reference sequence). The CDR3 here is CASSPGTKSNTEAFF. In nucleotides, the CDR3 is TGTGCCAGCAGTCCCGGGACAAAGTCCAACACTGAAGCTTTCTTT.

The chain combines TRBV6-1 with TRBJ2-1, with D tentatively TRBD2 (6 bases). V was cut by 6 bases and J by 4 bases, with 19 bases left in between. CDR1 is MNHNS, CDR2 SASEGT, per germline. The CDR3 spans 16 residues. The CDR3 nucleotides are TGTGCCAGCAGACGATCGGGACTGGGAAGGTACAATGAGCAGTTCTTC. Protein: CASRRSGLGRYNEQFF.

The chain is built from TRBV7-9 and TRBJ1-4; D is possibly TRBD1 (5 bases). Trimming stripped 7 bases from V and 14 bases from J, with 17 bases between. Germline V gene data show CDR1 as SEHNR and CDR2 as FQNEAQ (reference sequence). This CDR3 has 12 residues. The CDR3: CASTSDRGRLFF. The CDR3 nucleotides are TGTGCCAGCACCTCAGATAGGGGAAGGCTGTTTTTT.

This clonotype was counted between two and nine times. The CDR3 bases are TGTGCCAGCAGCTTAGTTATTAGCGGGAGTGAGACCCAGTACTTC. It codes for CASSLVISGSETQYF. The rearrangement joins TRBV7-2 to TRBJ2-5; 9 nucleotides align to TRBD2. Losses at the gene ends were 1 base for V and 5 bases for J; bases not matched to a gene: 5. The CDR3 consists of 15 residues. Per germline, CDR1 SGHTA and CDR2 FQGNSA.

In its sample, this clonotype was seen a few times. The gene calls are TRBV20-1 and TRBJ1-4; D is possibly TRBD1 (5 bases). The CDR3 contains 15 residues. Trimming stripped 5 bases from V and 6 bases from J, with 19 bases between. The V gene's germline CDR1 is DFQATT and CDR2 SNEGSKA (reference sequence). CDR3 loop: CSASSNRGGDEKLFF. In nucleotides, the CDR3 is TGCAGTGCTTCCAGCAATAGGGGTGGGGATGAAAAACTGTTTTTT.

The chain employs TRBV6-1 and TRBJ1-2, with D perhaps matching TRBD1 (5 bases). Trimming cost V 3 bases and J 8 bases, with 19 bases left between them. The germline CDR1 and CDR2 sequences are MNHNS and SASEGT. CDR3 length equals 15 residues. The CDR3 region is CASSEKGDYIRGYTF. The CDR3, as DNA: TGTGCCAGCAGTGAGAAAGGGGACTACATACGCGGCTACACCTTC.

This clonotype was detected a few times. The CDR3 nucleotides read TGCAGTGCTTCAGGGCCTGGGGCTTTCTTT. This translates into CSASGPGAFF. The chain recombines TRBV20-1 with TRBJ1-1; TRBD1 is a possible D gene (5 bases). Germline assignment: CDR1 DFQATT and CDR2 SNEGSKA (reference sequence). This CDR3 contains 10 residues. Trimming took off 5 bases at V and 11 bases at J, with 12 bases between the two ends.

A word on this clonotype: Sequence at one end of the junction differs from germline and may be a read error. The chain recombines TRBV7-9 with TRBJ2-3; tentatively, D is TRBD1 (5 bases). CDR3 length: 14 amino acids. The germline gives CDR1 SEHNR, CDR2 FQNEAQ (reference sequence). The CDR3 reads CASSLPLRQFTEYF. For the CDR3, the DNA is TGTGCCAGCAGCTTACCCCTTCGACAGTTCACGGAGTACTTT.

This clonotype was observed a few times. The J gene is TRBJ2-1, the V gene TRBV6-2 or TRBV6-3; possibly TRBD1 or TRBD2 for D (5 bases each). V lost 5 bases and J lost 6, with 14 bases in between. Germline V gives CDR1 MNHEY, CDR2 SVGEGT. This CDR3 is built from 14 residues. Here the CDR3 reads CASSRDRARNEQFF. The CDR3 nucleotides are TGTGCCAGCAGTCGGGACCGAGCACGCAATGAGCAGTTCTTC.

The genes are TRBV7-2 and TRBJ2-1; D is unclear. The ends were cut back, 5 bases at V and 0 bases at J, with 14 bases in the middle. Germline values: CDR1 SGHTA, CDR2 FQGNSA. There are 16 residues in the CDR3. CDR3 amino acids: CASSPGDLYSYNEQFF. The CDR3 nucleotides read TGTGCCAGCAGCCCTGGAGACTTGTACTCCTACAATGAGCAGTTCTTC.

V and J are TRBV7-2 and TRBJ1-1; TRBD1 might be the D (6 bases). The CDR3 spans 13 residues. Germline CDR1 and CDR2: SGHTA and FQGNSA. The V gene lost 1 base and the J gene lost 12 bases, with 15 bases spanning the gap. The CDR3 region has the DNA TGTGCCAGCAGCTTAGACCCCACAGGGTTAACTTTCTTT. Translated, it gives CASSLDPTGLTFF.

Only a few counts were recorded for this clonotype. V gene TRBV24-1 combines with J gene TRBJ2-2; no clear D gene. The CDR3 is made up of 17 amino acids. Germline CDR1 KGHDR, CDR2 SFDVKD. V lost 10 bases and J 0 bases, leaving 20 bases between the germline ends. CDR3 region: CATVRNRANPNTGELFF. CDR3 DNA sequence: TGTGCCACAGTCCGGAATCGGGCAAATCCGAACACCGGGGAGCTGTTTTTT.

A single count supports this clonotype. The V gene is TRBV5-1, the J gene TRBJ2-1; 7 bases align to TRBD1. V shed 0 bases and J 6 bases; nucleotides not matched to a gene: 18. The CDR3 spans 19 residues. The germline V gene encodes CDR1 SGHRS and CDR2 YFSETQ. In DNA, the CDR3 is TGCGCCAGCAGCTTGGCCCCGACAGGGTTAGCCCAACTTGGCAATGAGCAGTTCTTC. Translating it yields CASSLAPTGLAQLGNEQFF.

This clonotype was seen more than once but under ten times. The chain couples TRBV3-1 to TRBJ2-2; the match to TRBD2 covers 8 bases. From germline, CDR1 is LGHDT and CDR2 YNNKEL (reference sequence). This CDR3 contains 14 residues. The ends lost 5 bases at V and 8 bases at J; junction bases unmatched: 7. The CDR3 region has the DNA TGTGCCAGCAGCGCACTAGCGGTTGTAGGGGAGCTGTTTTTT. As protein: CASSALAVVGELFF.

The chain is built from TRBV7-9 and TRBJ1-4, with TRBD1 as a possible D gene (6 bases). Deletions cut 1 base from V and 5 bases from J, with 11 bases between. CDR1 and CDR2 (germline): SEHNR, FQNEAQ (reference sequence). CDR3 length: 15 residues. The CDR3 DNA follows: TGTGCCAGCAGCTTAGGTTTCACAGGGAATGAAAAACTGTTTTTT. As protein: CASSLGFTGNEKLFF.

The rearrangement uses TRBV11-3 and TRBJ1-3, with TRBD1 matching 10 bases. The CDR3 contains 17 residues. Germline values: CDR1 SGHNT, CDR2 YENEEA. The V gene end was trimmed by 6 bases and the J gene end by 2 bases; junction bases not matched to a gene: 10. The CDR3 DNA reads TGTGCCAGCAGGACCGGGACAGGGGAGTTGACTGGAAACACCATATATTTT. Translated: CASRTGTGELTGNTIYF.

This clonotype was found once. The chain carries TRBV28 and TRBJ2-7, with D possibly called TRBD1 or TRBD2 (5 bases each). Germline V gene sequence: CDR1 MDHEN, CDR2 SYDVKM. Trimming took off 2 bases at V and 9 bases at J, with 11 bases between the two ends. The length of the CDR3 is 12 residues. The CDR3 protein is CASSLKGGGQYF. CDR3 sequence (DNA): TGTGCCAGCAGTTTAAAGGGTGGGGGGCAGTACTTC.

V and J are TRBV7-9 and TRBJ1-4; D is ambiguous. The CDR3 is 16 amino acids. The germline V and J ends were trimmed by 5 bases and 4 bases, with 17 bases remaining between them. Germline CDR1 reads SEHNR; CDR2 reads FQNEAQ (reference sequence). The CDR3 protein is CASSRRTGKDNEKLFF. The DNA for the CDR3 is TGTGCCAGCAGCCGACGTACCGGGAAGGATAATGAAAAACTGTTTTTT. The variable domain in full, with the rest retrieved from reference TRBV7-9 and TRBJ1-4, is DTGVSQNPRHKITKRGQNVTFRCDPISEHNRLYWYRQTLGQGPEFLTYFQNEAQLEKSRLLSDRFSAERPKGSFSTLEIQRTEQGDSAMYLCASSRRTGKDNEKLFFGSGTQLSVL.

J is TRBJ2-1 and V is TRBV30; no firm D call. Deletions cut 2 bases from V and 0 bases from J, with 11 bases between. The CDR3 length is 15 residues. Germline CDR1 GTSNPN, CDR2 SVGIG (reference sequence). DNA of the CDR3: TGTGCCTGGAGTTGGAGTGGCGGCTCCTACAATGAGCAGTTCTTC. It is translated as CAWSWSGGSYNEQFF. The full variable domain, in which reference TRBV30 and TRBJ2-1 provide the parts outside the CDR3, is SQTIHQWPATLVQPVGSPLSLECTVEGTSNPNLYWYRQAAGRGLQLLFYSVGIGQISSEVPQNLSASRPQDRQFILSSKKLLLSDSGFYLCAWSWSGGSYNEQFFGPGTRLTVL.

This clonotype came up a few times. This chain links TRBV12-3 or TRBV12-4 with TRBJ2-2, with 16 bases matching TRBD2. CDR3 size: 15 residues. J was trimmed by 8 bases and V by 6 bases; bases with no gene match: 3. CDR3 nucleotide sequence: TGTGCCAGCAGGGGACTAGCGGGAGGGCCGGGGGAGCTGTTTTTT. Protein product: CASRGLAGGPGELFF.

This clonotype appeared a few times. The V gene is TRBV20-1, the J gene TRBJ2-1; 7 bases are a match to TRBD2. The CDR3 extends over 16 amino acids. The trim removed 0 bases at V and 5 bases at J, leaving 10 bases unmatched. In germline, CDR1 is DFQATT, CDR2 SNEGSKA (reference sequence). As DNA, the CDR3 is TGCAGTGCTAGAGATAACGGCGGGAGCAGGCACAATGAGCAGTTCTTC. It yields the protein CSARDNGGSRHNEQFF.

The rearrangement uses TRBV6-1 and TRBJ2-3, with TRBD2 identical over 9 bases. The CDR3 runs to 15 residues. After removal of 6 bases from V and 4 bases from J, the junction contained 8 bases not matched to a gene. Germline values: CDR1 MNHNS, CDR2 SASEGT. CDR3 region: CASRFLGTSSDTQYF. The CDR3 bases are TGTGCCAGCAGGTTTCTAGGGACTAGCTCAGATACGCAGTATTTT.

The CDR3 bases are TGCGCCAGCAGCCAAGACTGGAACTATGGCTACACCTTC. This encodes CASSQDWNYGYTF. The rearrangement joins TRBV4-3 to TRBJ1-2; D ambiguous. The V and J ends lost 0 bases and 2 bases respectively, with 4 bases between them. This CDR3 contains 13 residues. From germline, CDR1 is LGHNA and CDR2 YSLEER.

This clonotype came up a few times. The rearrangement uses TRBV12-3 or TRBV12-4 and TRBJ1-4, with D unresolved. CDR3 size: 12 residues. The ends were cut back, 8 bases at V and 5 bases at J, with 9 bases in the middle. CDR3 amino acids: CASGETNEKLFF. The CDR3 DNA sequence: TGTGCCAGCGGGGAGACGAATGAAAAACTGTTTTTT.

This clonotype occurred a few times. The CDR3 DNA reads as TGTGCCAGCAGCTTAGGTGGGACAGGGCCAGCGGGACTCTACGAGCAGTACTTC. Its translation: CASSLGGTGPAGLYEQYF. The chain is built from TRBV7-6 and TRBJ2-7; the match to TRBD1 covers 9 bases. Germline V gene data show CDR1 as SGHVS and CDR2 as FNYEAQ. The CDR3 has 18 amino acids. V lost 1 base to trimming and J lost 3 bases; unmatched junction nucleotides: 13.

This clonotype has more than one count but fewer than ten. V is TRBV10-3 and J is TRBJ1-6, with TRBD1 identical over 7 bases. The CDR3 loop spans 15 amino acids. Per the germline V gene, CDR1 is ENHRY and CDR2 is SYGVKD. V lost 8 bases, J lost 6 bases, and 10 bases stayed unmatched. The CDR3 nucleotides are TGTGCCATCTCGAGGGGAGGGGGCTTTAATTCACCCCTCCACTTT. Protein sequence: CAISRGGGFNSPLHF.

This chain links TRBV7-6 with TRBJ1-5; D unclear. The germline V and J ends were trimmed by 1 base and 5 bases, with 9 bases remaining between them. The CDR3 is made up of 14 amino acids. The germline V gene has CDR1 SGHVS and CDR2 FNYEAQ. The CDR3 sequence: CASSLGGLHQPQHF. CDR3 DNA sequence: TGTGCCAGCAGCTTAGGAGGCCTCCATCAGCCCCAGCATTTT. The variable domain in full, with the rest retrieved from reference TRBV7-6 and TRBJ1-5, is GAGVSQSPRYKVTKRGQDVALRCDPISGHVSLYWYRQALGQGPEFLTYFNYEAQQDKSGLPNDRFSAERPEGSISTLTIQRTEQRDSAMYRCASSLGGLHQPQHFGDGTRLSIL.

This clonotype was detected only a few times. J is TRBJ2-2 and V is TRBV5-6; 7 bases are a match to TRBD1. V was pared by 0 bases and J by 6 bases, with 2 bases of the junction left unmatched. The CDR3 sequence is 14 residues long. Germline CDR1 SGHDT, CDR2 YYEEEE. Here the CDR3 reads CASSLGDSAGELFF. For the CDR3, the DNA is TGTGCCAGCAGCTTGGGGGACAGTGCCGGGGAGCTGTTTTTT.

The chain couples TRBV24-1 to TRBJ2-3; 9 bases fit TRBD1. The CDR3 length is 16 residues. Germline values: CDR1 KGHDR, CDR2 SFDVKD. J was trimmed by 2 bases and V by 5 bases; bases with no gene match: 7. CDR3 in DNA: TGTGCCACCAGTGCGCCGGGACAGGGCCTCACAGATACGCAGTATTTT. It specifies CATSAPGQGLTDTQYF.

This clonotype occurred a few times. J is TRBJ2-7 and V is TRBV12-3 or TRBV12-4, with 10 bases identical to TRBD2. V trimming: 3 bases; J trimming: 5 bases; junction bases outside the gene matches: 7. CDR3 length: 15 residues. CDR3 sequence: CASSFTSGERNEQYF. CDR3 in DNA: TGTGCCAGCAGTTTTACTAGCGGGGAACGGAACGAGCAGTACTTC.

The chain links TRBV29-1 to TRBJ2-1; D gene uncertain. The CDR3 is made up of 15 amino acids. Trimming took off 6 bases at V and 0 bases at J, with 15 bases between the two ends. Germline V gene lookup returns CDR1 SQVTM and CDR2 ANQGSEA. The DNA for the CDR3 is TGCAGCGTGCCAGGAGAGTTGAGCTCCTACAATGAGCAGTTCTTC. It yields the protein CSVPGELSSYNEQFF.

In this sample, this clonotype turned up many times. The V and J genes are TRBV29-1 and TRBJ2-1; 12 bases are a match to TRBD2. CDR3 length: 14 residues. CDR1 and CDR2 from the germline V gene are SQVTM and ANQGSEA. The V segment lost 7 bases and the J segment 8 bases; nucleotides outside the gene matches: 9. The CDR3 region has the DNA TGCAGCGCACTGACTAGCGGGAGCACCTATGAGCAGTTCTTC. Encoded protein: CSALTSGSTYEQFF.